Listed below are T cell receptor beta chains from one sample, sequenced in a study of cytomegalovirus exposure and HLA in healthy donors. Using immunoSEQ multiplex PCR, the repertoire was profiled, and TCRdb retains in-frame clones only, with some absent. The sample shows 100,000 to 150,000 clones, roughly 15% of them seen only once. The sample comprised PBMCs. The receptor set was obtained from a female donor in good health and CMV-seropositive. Each CDR3 is given without its conserved first and last residue. The order of the fields is J gene, V gene, CDR3 protein.

>TRBJ1-3|TRBV18
ASSPTGYSGNTIY
>TRBJ2-1|TRBV28
ASSLGGNEQF
>TRBJ1-1|TRBV7-2
ASSLGGTTGRRNTEAF
>TRBJ2-2|TRBV12-5
ASGSNRGWDTGELF
>TRBJ1-1|TRBV27
ASSIAHRLNTEAF
>TRBJ2-1|TRBV6-6
AATGTGYNEQF
>TRBJ1-6|TRBV15
ATSRVGQVNSPLH
>TRBJ2-1|TRBV7-2
ASSFRQGEENEQF
>TRBJ2-1|TRBV27
ASSFGGLGSSGGAGQF
>TRBJ2-1|TRBV6-5
ASSYSSDSSYNEQF
>TRBJ1-4|TRBV18
ASSATVHRGPNEKLF
>TRBJ1-2|TRBV6-1
ASWGLGQLYGYT
>TRBJ1-1|TRBV27
ASKRSGGQNTEAF
>TRBJ2-3|TRBV2
ASHLQGATFPTDTQY
>TRBJ1-1|TRBV5-4
ASSFIFQGNTEAF
>TRBJ2-7|TRBV27
ASSYRDSYEQY
>TRBJ2-7|TRBV4-3
ASSQDRSLAGPGVYEQY
>TRBJ2-7|TRBV2
ASRSGTGYSHEQY
>TRBJ2-2|TRBV6-6
ASTENTGELF
>TRBJ2-3|TRBV7-9
ASSARGARADTQY
>TRBJ2-6|TRBV2
ASSPFSGANVLT
>TRBJ2-7|TRBV10-3
AISGTGYEQY
>TRBJ1-2|TRBV2
ASNVTSYGYT
>TRBJ1-5|TRBV5-5
ASSASGPTGGNANQPQH
>TRBJ2-2|TRBV5-4
ASSSQTTSGGELF
>TRBJ2-1|TRBV29-1
SVGPPRSYNEQF
>TRBJ1-2|TRBV6-5
ASSLGVGYGYT